A single sample gave rise to the 8 T cell receptor beta chains below, sequenced in a study of blood T cell repertoires in COVID-19. Here immunoSEQ multiplex PCR was the method, and the copy in TCRdb shows in-frame clones only, minus some. The data contain 300,000 to 350,000 clones, under 95% of them singletons. Input material: peripheral blood. The receptors were sampled from a woman aged 18 to 35 who had recovered from COVID-19.

This clone has only one observation. DNA of the CDR3: TGTGCCAGCAGCTTGGCCTGGGACAGACGGGGCTATGGCTACACCTTC. Translation: CASSLAWDRRGYGYTF. The genes are TRBV5-4 and TRBJ1-2, with 7 bases lining up with TRBD1. The ends lost 0 bases at V and 4 bases at J; junction bases unmatched: 9. The germline CDR1 and CDR2 sequences are SGHNT and YYREEE (reference sequence). The CDR3 runs 16 residues.

The V and J genes are TRBV4-1 and TRBJ1-2; D uncertain. V lost 1 base to trimming and J lost 1 base, with 10 bases between them. The CDR3 runs to 15 residues. The germline V gene encodes CDR1 MGHRA and CDR2 YSYEKL. CDR3 region: CASSQVLGVNYGYTF. In nucleotides, the CDR3 is TGCGCCAGCAGCCAAGTACTAGGAGTTAACTATGGCTACACCTTC.

This chain joins TRBV6-1 and TRBJ2-7; D is perhaps TRBD2 (6 bases). The CDR3 covers 16 residues. V was shortened by 2 bases and J by 0 bases, with 14 bases between the two germline ends. The germline V gene encodes CDR1 MNHNS and CDR2 SASEGT. CDR3 loop: CASSELATSSSYEQYV. CDR3 in DNA: TGTGCCAGCAGTGAACTAGCGACTTCAAGCTCCTACGAGCAGTACGTC.

The chain links TRBV9 to TRBJ1-3; 7 bases map to TRBD1. The V segment lost 0 bases and the J segment 2 bases; nucleotides outside the gene matches: 2. From germline, CDR1 is SGDLS and CDR2 YYNGEE. The CDR3 runs to 15 residues. CDR3 region: CASSVATGAGNTIYF. The CDR3 nucleotides are TGTGCCAGCAGCGTAGCCACAGGGGCTGGAAACACCATATATTTT.

With regard to this clone: Relative to the germline gene, one junction end is altered; a read error may explain this. This chain connects TRBV24-1 to TRBJ1-4, with a weak D call TRBD1 (5 bases). The CDR3 spans 12 residues. CDR1 and CDR2 from the germline V gene are KGHDR and SFDVKD. The CDR3 loop is CATSSGGVKTVF. The CDR3 bases are TGTGCCACCAGCTCGGGGGGTGTCAAAACTGTTTTT.

The chain recombines TRBV11-3 with TRBJ2-1; possible D gene TRBD2, 5 bases. The CDR3 has 16 residues. CDR1 is SGHNT, CDR2 YENEEA, per germline. V was trimmed by 7 bases and J by 0 bases, leaving 16 bases between them. The CDR3 sequence: CASIPLGESSYNEQFF. In nucleotides, the CDR3 is TGTGCCAGCATCCCGCTCGGGGAGAGCTCCTACAATGAGCAGTTCTTC. Full variable domain (rest looked up from reference TRBV11-3 and TRBJ2-1): EAGVVQSPRYKIIEKKQPVAFWCNPISGHNTLYWYLQNLGQGPELLIRYENEEAVDDSQLPKDRFSAERLKGVDSTLKIQPAELGDSAVYLCASIPLGESSYNEQFFGPGTRLTVL.

The chain couples TRBV2 to TRBJ1-2; a weak D match, TRBD1 (6 bases). The CDR3 is 13 residues long. CDR1 and CDR2 from the germline V gene are SNHLY and FYNNEI. V gave up 5 bases and J gave up 3 bases, with 10 bases separating them. CDR3 sequence reads: CASSLYRDYGYTF. The CDR3 DNA reads as TGTGCCAGCAGTCTGTACAGGGACTATGGCTACACCTTC.

The chain uses TRBV19 and TRBJ1-4; D unresolved. Trimming took 3 bases from V and 3 from J, leaving 11 bases between them. CDR1 and CDR2 (germline): LNHDA, SQIVND (reference sequence). The length of the CDR3 is 15 residues. The CDR3 region is CASSITPGSNEKLFF. The CDR3 DNA reads as TGTGCCAGTAGTATTACCCCGGGTTCTAATGAAAAACTGTTTTTT. Full variable domain (missing parts from reference TRBV19 and TRBJ1-4): DGGITQSPKYLFRKEGQNVTLSCEQNLNHDAMYWYRQDPGQGLRLIYYSQIVNDFQKGDIAEGYSVSREKKESFPLTVTSAQKNPTAFYLCASSITPGSNEKLFFGSGTQLSVL.